This T cell receptor beta chain came from a study of blood T cells in healthy people across ages. General observations from the study: Unknown donor CMV status possibly confounded expanded clonotype changes.

A second roughly 7 to 11 cycle PCR used barcoded and J-beta primers. Each CDR3 protein gets one entry after TCRdb re-called the 5' RACE reads with MiXCR. This table holds around 990,000 distinct CDR3 sequences, about 25% found once. This clonotype has a handful of counts. Its antigen remains unidentified. CDR3 length: 19 residues. V was shortened by 5 bases and J by 0 bases, with 25 bases between the two germline ends. The V gene's germline CDR1 is SGHAT and CDR2 FQNNGV. These data are also associated with another study on T cells of mothers and their children.

The chain joins TRBV11-2 to TRBJ1-2, with unresolved D. What was sequenced was blood. This clonotype was sampled from a girl aged 2 to 10 in good health. This chain's CDR3 is CASSPALTRANETNYGYTF. The DNA of the CDR3 is TGTGCCAGCAGCCCCGCACTCACTCGGGCAAATGAGACTAACTATGGCTACACCTTC.